The TCR beta chain described here comes from a study of blood T cells in healthy people across ages. Study-level points and caveats: Unknown CMV status may confound age-related changes in expanded clones.

Per-sample PBMC isolation yielded at least 6.5 million cells. Remarks on this clonotype: Its target is unknown.

A J-beta primer mix and a sample-barcoded 5' primer were used in a second PCR of roughly 6 to 11 cycles. A template-switch adaptor that had 12 random nucleotides put a tag on each cDNA molecule. Each CDR3 protein gets one entry after TCRdb re-called the 5' RACE reads with MiXCR. The sample has 550,000 to 600,000 distinct CDR3 sequences, roughly 28% seen once. Sequencing was carried out using blood. The receptor's source is a woman in her 70s in good health.

CDR3 sequence reads: CSARVWGVTDTQYF. The DNA of the CDR3 is TGCAGTGCTAGGGTCTGGGGGGTCACAGATACGCAGTATTTT. This chain uses TRBV20-1 with TRBJ2-3, with a possible D match to TRBD2 (6 bases). The V gene's germline CDR1 is DFQATT and CDR2 SNEGSKA (reference sequence). Trimming removed 3 bases at V and 2 bases at J, with 12 bases between. The CDR3 consists of 14 residues.